The 8 T cell receptor beta chains reported below all come from one sample, sequenced in a study of blood T cell repertoires in COVID-19. Method: immunoSEQ multiplex PCR; TCRdb's copy keeps in-frame clones and lacks some. The sample holds about 390,000 clones, about 87% seen once. Sequencing used PBMCs or T cells enriched from blood (not recorded which). These receptors came from a woman between 50 and 59 years old who had recovered from COVID-19.

This rearrangement joins TRBV4-1 to TRBJ2-3; TRBD2 agrees at 12 bases. This CDR3 has 20 residues. Germline CDR1 is MGHRA and CDR2 is YSYEKL. Trimming at V came to 4 bases and at J to 2 bases, leaving 16 bases not matched to a gene. This CDR3 is CASSRYRLAGALVNTDTQYF. For the CDR3, the DNA is TGCGCCAGCAGCCGATACAGACTAGCGGGGGCCCTGGTTAACACAGATACGCAGTATTTT.

The chain recombines TRBV5-5 with TRBJ1-1, with 7 bases fitting TRBD1. CDR1 SGHKS and CDR2 YYEKEE come from the germline V gene (reference sequence). V lost 0 bases, J lost 4 bases, and 3 bases stayed unmatched. The CDR3 length is 14 residues. CDR3 loop: CASSLGQGGTEAFF. In DNA form, the CDR3 reads TGTGCCAGCAGCTTGGGTCAGGGGGGCACTGAAGCTTTCTTT. The full variable domain, in which reference TRBV5-5 and TRBJ1-1 provide the parts outside the CDR3, is DAGVTQSPTHLIKTRGQQVTLRCSPISGHKSVSWYQQVLGQGPQFIFQYYEKEERGRGNFPDRFSARQFPNYSSELNVNALLLGDSALYLCASSLGQGGTEAFFGQGTRLTVV.

The chain carries TRBV30 and TRBJ1-6; D is perhaps TRBD1 (5 bases). Germline V CDR1 and CDR2: GTSNPN, SVGIG (reference sequence). The CDR3 covers 14 residues. Trimming took off 4 bases at V and 8 bases at J, with 15 bases between the two ends. For the CDR3, the DNA is TGTGCCTGGACCCCGGGACTCAATTATTCACCCCTCCACTTT. Its translation: CAWTPGLNYSPLHF.

The rearrangement uses TRBV10-2 and TRBJ2-7; D perhaps matches TRBD2 (6 bases). CDR3 length equals 15 residues. Trimming left V 7 bases short and J 3 bases short, with 19 bases between. Looked up from germline, CDR1 is WSHSY and CDR2 is SAAADI. The DNA for the CDR3 is TGCGCCAGCATCGGGCGGGGTGCAGGAGTCTACGAGCAGTACTTC. This codes for CASIGRGAGVYEQYF.

The chain uses TRBV19 and TRBJ2-1; TRBD2 matches 9 bases. This CDR3 contains 18 residues. From germline, CDR1 is LNHDA and CDR2 SQIVND (reference sequence). V lost 5 bases, J lost 7 bases, and 18 bases stayed unmatched. In nucleotides, the CDR3 is TGTGCCAGTAGTCCAGGACTTGCGAGCGGGGGGATAAGGAATGAGCAGTTCTTC. It translates to CASSPGLASGGIRNEQFF.

The table lists this clone with a count of one. The V gene is TRBV7-2, the J gene TRBJ1-2; D is perhaps TRBD1 (5 bases). V shed 3 bases and J shed 7 bases, with 12 bases lying between them. Looked up from germline, CDR1 is SGHTA and CDR2 is FQGNSA. This CDR3 region has 13 residues. CDR3 residues: CASSFSSGSGYTF. In DNA form, the CDR3 reads TGTGCCAGCAGCTTTAGTTCAGGGTCTGGCTACACCTTC. The full variable domain, its missing parts supplied by reference TRBV7-2 and TRBJ1-2, is GAGVSQSPSNKVTEKGKDVELRCDPISGHTALYWYRQSLGQGLEFLIYFQGNSAPDKSGLPSDRFSAERTGGSVSTLTIQRTQQEDSAVYLCASSFSSGSGYTFGSGTRLTVV.

This clone was recorded a few times. This chain joins TRBV2 and TRBJ2-3, with TRBD2 matching over 7 bases. Germline V gives CDR1 SNHLY, CDR2 FYNNEI. The V and J ends lost 3 bases and 6 bases, in that order; junction bases with no gene match: 15. The CDR3 sequence is 17 residues long. The CDR3 is CASSDVSGSPGRDTQYF. CDR3 bases: TGTGCCAGCAGTGATGTTAGCGGGTCACCCGGGCGCGATACGCAGTATTTT.

V is TRBV27 and J is TRBJ1-4, with D tentatively TRBD1 (6 bases). Trimming took 5 bases from V and 6 from J, leaving 19 bases between them. The V gene's germline CDR1 is MNHEY and CDR2 SMNVEV (reference sequence). The CDR3 consists of 16 residues. In DNA form, the CDR3 reads TGTGCCAGCAGTCGGATGCAGGACAGCATGGATGAAAAACTGTTTTTT. This codes for CASSRMQDSMDEKLFF. The full variable domain, rest sourced from reference TRBV27 and TRBJ1-4, is EAQVTQNPRYLITVTGKKLTVTCSQNMNHEYMSWYRQDPGLGLRQIYYSMNVEVTDKGDVPEGYKVSRKEKRNFPLILESPSPNQTSLYFCASSRMQDSMDEKLFFGSGTQLSVL.